This record concerns one T cell receptor (beta chain) sequence. This sample is part of a study of blood T cell repertoires in COVID-19. Study at large: The origin of the acute and convalescent COVID-19 samples was the United States, Italy and Spain. Nucleic acid was either cDNA or gDNA, and it came from T cells, B-cell-depleted T cells, or PBMCs.

Trimming left V 5 bases short and J 7 bases short, with 15 bases between. Germline V gene lookup returns CDR1 SGHTA and CDR2 FQGTGA. The CDR3 totals 14 residues. Authors' data handling: Nucleated cell number was recorded as an estimate derived from reference gene primer amplification. Libraries were prepared by immunoSEQ multiplex PCR; TCRdb keeps only in-frame clonotypes and omits some of them. The V and J calls and the clone size are those of that table, but D and trimming were determined from the DNA. The sample holds around 330,000 clones, roughly 90% seen once. This TCR came from a woman aged 50 to 60 with active or convalescent COVID-19. The sequenced sample was peripheral blood. The chain carries TRBV7-3 and TRBJ2-1; D might be TRBD2 (6 bases). The CDR3 spells CASSKGDGGNEQFF. The CDR3 nucleotides are TGTGCCAGCAGCAAAGGGGACGGGGGAAATGAGCAGTTCTTC.